The present entry profiles one TCR beta chain with its context. Its antigen is undetermined. At the deep level, the assay was run. Genomic DNA from each subset was divided evenly over several immunoSEQ plates. Here immunoSEQ multiplex PCR was the method, and the copy in TCRdb shows in-frame clones only, minus some. The data contain about a million clones, 60% to 85% of them singletons. The source of the sample is a study of shared clonotypes between healthy human individuals. General observations from the study: In contrast to clonotypes shared by all four donors, non-shared clonotypes had lower generation probabilities. Shared across a handful of donors were around 5% of the naive CD4 clonotypes.

In germline, CDR1 is MNHEY, CDR2 SVGAGI. This CDR3 spans 16 amino acids. The V end lost 0 bases, the J end lost 5 bases, and 14 bases lay between the germline ends. The TCR comes from a man between 18 and 29 years old in good health. Some clones in this sample may be carry-over from other donors' samples. The sample comprised memory CD4+ T cells from PBMCs. The subset was: CD45RA-negative fraction. The chain links TRBV6-5 to TRBJ2-4; perhaps TRBD1 as D (6 bases). Here the CDR3 reads CASSYSSGRGQNIQYF. The CDR3 nucleotides are TGTGCCAGCAGTTACTCCTCCGGCAGGGGCCAAAACATTCAGTACTTC.